These T cell receptor beta chains were read from a single sample in a study of T cells in severe cutaneous drug reactions. For each CDR3 protein, TCRdb gives one entry from its re-call of the multiplex PCR reads, without DNA. The sample features tens of thousands of distinct CDR3 sequences, with under 8.5% in its top ten. The sample consisted of PBMCs. These receptors all stem from a human donor with toxic epidermal necrolysis, a severe cutaneous drug reaction. CDR3s include the opening cysteine and the closing phenylalanine or tryptophan. Some rows have no size entry. The others give once, few or many, or a class for an expanded clone.

abundance,j_gene,v_gene,CDR3aa
-,TRBJ1-2,TRBV28,CASSLWTGRGYTF
-,TRBJ2-1,TRBV5-1,CASSLEVFGDEQFF
-,TRBJ2-7,TRBV20-1,CSARRPGQVSSYEQYF
-,TRBJ1-2,TRBV14,CASSRTGRGYTF
large,TRBJ2-3,TRBV5-4,CASSLDTDTQYF
-,TRBJ1-6,TRBV7-9,CASSLDRDSPLHF
medium-sized,TRBJ1-5,TRBV7-6,CASSSGQGMRQPQHF
-,TRBJ2-7,TRBV19,CASSSRIYSSYEQYF
-,TRBJ2-1,TRBV7-8,CASSLSYNEQFF
-,TRBJ1-1,TRBV5-1,CASFGGNTEAFF
-,TRBJ2-5,TRBV7-2,CASSLAGTAKETQYF
-,TRBJ1-2,TRBV19,CASSIGTDNYGYTF
-,TRBJ2-7,TRBV20-1,CSAPGTSETYEQYF
-,TRBJ2-1,TRBV19,CASRDGNSYNEQFF
-,TRBJ2-2,TRBV7-2,CASSLAYSGGTGELFF
-,TRBJ1-6,TRBV12-3/TRBV12-4,CASSPDRGNSPLHF
-,TRBJ1-3,TRBV28,CASSLTRGNTIYF
-,TRBJ1-2,TRBV29-1,CSVEDPGDYGYTF
-,TRBJ2-1,TRBV19,CASSNRGQYNEQFF
medium-sized,TRBJ2-7,TRBV6-5,CASSPGQGGTYEQYF
-,TRBJ2-7,TRBV7-6,CASAQASGNYEQYF
medium-sized,TRBJ1-2,TRBV2,CASNYDTRRGYTF
-,TRBJ2-3,TRBV10-3,CAISVGGLTTDTQYF
medium-sized,TRBJ1-6,TRBV2,CASSESGSYNSPLHF
-,TRBJ2-1,TRBV7-9,CASSSPQSTSSYNEQFF
medium-sized,TRBJ2-1,TRBV2,CASRDLTSGSTYNEQFF
-,TRBJ2-7,TRBV7-9,CASTKTGTRSSYEQYF
-,TRBJ1-2,TRBV2,CASSDSQNGYTF
-,TRBJ2-5,TRBV7-9,CASSPPWAPGSQETQYF
medium-sized,TRBJ2-5,TRBV6-2/TRBV6-3,CASNPDRRQETQYF
-,TRBJ1-2,TRBV4-1,CASSQESGGGYYGYTF
-,TRBJ2-7,TRBV30,CAWSKGDLRAYEQYF
-,TRBJ1-2,TRBV25-1,CASSEYSQSNGYTF
-,TRBJ2-7,TRBV29-1,CSAGQGSYEQYF
-,TRBJ2-5,TRBV4-2,CASSHPGLAGGRETQYF
-,TRBJ2-3,TRBV10-3,CATSGRAVTDTQYF
-,TRBJ1-1,TRBV3-1,CASSRTGNTEAFF
-,TRBJ2-3,TRBV30,CAWSEAGGPDTQYF